This entry lists 12 T cell receptor beta chains sequenced from one sample in a study of sequential checkpoint blockade in melanoma. Here immunoSEQ multiplex PCR was the method, and the copy in TCRdb shows in-frame clones only, minus some. The sample records tens of thousands of clones, roughly a third being singletons. Documented treatment: randomized to nivolumab then ipilimumab (arm A) or the reverse (arm B). The sample here was tumor tissue (inferred from file names), taken from a patient given nivolumab and ipilimumab in sequence. Receptors originate from a human donor with melanoma.

In this sample, this clone turned up a few times. The J gene is TRBJ2-1, the V gene TRBV5-1, with no clear D. This CDR3 has 18 amino acids. The germline V gene encodes CDR1 SGHRS and CDR2 YFSETQ. V lost 4 bases and J 7 bases, leaving 27 bases between the germline ends. In DNA, the CDR3 is TGCGCCAGCAGCCAAGACCAGACGGGCCAACCTCTTGAGAATGAGCAGTTCTTC. Translation gives CASSQDQTGQPLENEQFF.

The J gene is TRBJ1-4, the V gene TRBV11-3, with D unresolved. Trimming shortened V by 7 bases and J by 2 bases, and 11 bases separated the two germline ends. This CDR3 has 14 amino acids. Germline V lookup: CDR1 SGHNT, CDR2 YENEEA. The CDR3 DNA is TGTGCCAGCACCCGGCGAGGGACTAATGAAAAACTGTTTTTT. Protein sequence: CASTRRGTNEKLFF.

V usage is TRBV29-1 and J usage is TRBJ2-5; D gene uncertain. V lost 4 bases and J 0 bases, leaving 6 bases between the germline ends. The CDR3 covers 12 residues. Germline values: CDR1 SQVTM, CDR2 ANQGSEA. The chain's CDR3 is CSVGVNQETQYF. For the CDR3, the DNA is TGCAGCGTTGGGGTTAACCAAGAGACCCAGTACTTC.

This clone showed up many times. This chain joins TRBV11-3 and TRBJ2-7; D is perhaps TRBD2 (5 bases). V lost 5 bases to trimming and J lost 3 bases, with 17 bases between them. The V gene's germline CDR1 is SGHNT and CDR2 YENEEA. This CDR3 spans 15 amino acids. The CDR3 nucleotides read TGTGCCAGCAGCCCCACCGGCGGGTTTAGCTACGAGCAGTACTTC. It translates to CASSPTGGFSYEQYF.

The genes are TRBV7-1 and TRBJ1-5, with no clear D. TRBV7-1 is an open reading frame, and its role is uncertain. Between the trimmed V and J ends, which lost 5 bases and 6 bases, there was a span of 11 bases. The CDR3 extends over 13 amino acids. The CDR3 loop reads CASSPGIRQPQHF. CDR3 coding DNA: TGTGCCAGCAGCCCGGGAATCCGTCAGCCCCAGCATTTT.

This clone turned up a few times. The rearrangement uses TRBV11-3 and TRBJ1-2; D gene uncertain. Germline lookup yields CDR1 SGHNT and CDR2 YENEEA. The V end was cut by 0 bases, the J end by 4 bases, with 12 bases between. The CDR3 extends over 15 amino acids. Written as DNA, the CDR3 is TGTGCCAGCAGCTTAGATACATTCCAAGGCTATGGCTACACCTTC. Translating gives CASSLDTFQGYGYTF.

This clone was counted a few times. J is TRBJ1-3 and V is TRBV11-3; the D gene is possibly TRBD1 (5 bases). CDR3 length: 15 amino acids. V was trimmed by 5 bases and J by 4 bases, leaving 15 bases between them. Germline V lookup: CDR1 SGHNT, CDR2 YENEEA. CDR3 bases: TGTGCCAGCAGCCCCCGGGGGGAAGGGGGAAACACCATATATTTT. It encodes CASSPRGEGGNTIYF. Variable domain in full (rest from reference TRBV11-3 and TRBJ1-3): EAGVVQSPRYKIIEKKQPVAFWCNPISGHNTLYWYLQNLGQGPELLIRYENEEAVDDSQLPKDRFSAERLKGVDSTLKIQPAELGDSAVYLCASSPRGEGGNTIYFGEGSWLTVV.

CDR3 sequence reads: CAWMIDYEQYF. The DNA for the CDR3 is TGTGCCTGGATGATCGACTACGAGCAGTACTTC. V and J are TRBV30 and TRBJ2-7; no firm D call. V lost 4 bases and J lost 3, with 7 bases in between. Germline CDR1 GTSNPN, CDR2 SVGIG (reference sequence). The length of the CDR3 is 11 residues.

Here the CDR3 reads CASSTGGAETQYF. In DNA, the CDR3 is TGCGCCAGCTCCACAGGGGGCGCGGAGACCCAGTACTTC. This rearrangement joins TRBV10-2 to TRBJ2-5; TRBD1 matches at 9 bases. This CDR3 spans 13 amino acids. Germline V gene sequence: CDR1 WSHSY, CDR2 SAAADI. After removal of 8 bases from V and 5 bases from J, the junction contained 6 bases not matched to a gene.

The genes are TRBV29-1 and TRBJ1-2, with a tentative D call TRBD1 (6 bases). V gave up 3 bases and J gave up 6 bases, with 11 bases separating them. This CDR3 is 12 amino acids long. Germline V gene data show CDR1 as SQVTM and CDR2 as ANQGSEA. The CDR3 DNA follows: TGCAGCGTTGACGGGGGGGCGCATGGCTACACCTTC. Amino acid sequence: CSVDGGAHGYTF.

This clone has a single count. The chain couples TRBV29-1 to TRBJ2-2; the match to TRBD1 covers 7 bases. Germline V lookup: CDR1 SQVTM, CDR2 ANQGSEA. The ends lost 4 bases at V and 5 bases at J; junction bases unmatched: 10. This CDR3 spans 15 amino acids. The CDR3 here is CSVGGRGYGTGELFF. DNA for the CDR3: TGCAGCGTTGGGGGCAGGGGGTACGGGACCGGGGAGCTGTTTTTT.

The chain recombines TRBV14 with TRBJ2-1; TRBD2 matches at 11 bases. Looked up from germline, CDR1 is SGHDN and CDR2 is FVKESK. This CDR3 contains 22 residues. Germline trimming cut 7 bases from V and 3 bases from J; bases unmatched to any gene: 26. The CDR3 bases are TGTGCCAGCACCAACCTGAAGGGTAGACTAGCGGGGTCCGGGAATCGCTACAATGAGCAGTTCTTC. Amino acid sequence: CASTNLKGRLAGSGNRYNEQFF. The variable domain in full, completed from reference TRBV14 and TRBJ2-1, reads EAGVTQFPSHSVIEKGQTVTLRCDPISGHDNLYWYRRVMGKEIKFLLHFVKESKQDESGMPNNRFLAERTGGTYSTLKVQPAELEDSGVYFCASTNLKGRLAGSGNRYNEQFFGPGTRLTVL.